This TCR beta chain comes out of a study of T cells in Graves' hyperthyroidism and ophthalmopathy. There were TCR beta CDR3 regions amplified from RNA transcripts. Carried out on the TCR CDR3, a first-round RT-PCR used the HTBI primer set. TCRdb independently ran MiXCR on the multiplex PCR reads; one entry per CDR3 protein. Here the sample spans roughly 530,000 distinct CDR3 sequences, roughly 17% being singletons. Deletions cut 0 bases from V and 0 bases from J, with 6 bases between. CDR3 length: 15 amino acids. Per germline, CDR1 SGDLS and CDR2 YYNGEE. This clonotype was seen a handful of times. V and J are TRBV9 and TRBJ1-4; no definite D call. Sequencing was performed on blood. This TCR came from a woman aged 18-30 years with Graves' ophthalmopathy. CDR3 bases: TGTGCCAGCAGCGTAGCTGTGTCAACTAATGAAAAACTGTTTTTT. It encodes CASSVAVSTNEKLFF. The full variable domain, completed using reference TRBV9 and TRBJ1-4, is DSGVTQTPKHLITATGQRVTLRCSPRSGDLSVYWYQQSLDQGLQFLIQYYNGEERAKGNILERFSAQQFPDLHSELNLSSLELGDSALYFCASSVAVSTNEKLFFGSGTQLSVL.